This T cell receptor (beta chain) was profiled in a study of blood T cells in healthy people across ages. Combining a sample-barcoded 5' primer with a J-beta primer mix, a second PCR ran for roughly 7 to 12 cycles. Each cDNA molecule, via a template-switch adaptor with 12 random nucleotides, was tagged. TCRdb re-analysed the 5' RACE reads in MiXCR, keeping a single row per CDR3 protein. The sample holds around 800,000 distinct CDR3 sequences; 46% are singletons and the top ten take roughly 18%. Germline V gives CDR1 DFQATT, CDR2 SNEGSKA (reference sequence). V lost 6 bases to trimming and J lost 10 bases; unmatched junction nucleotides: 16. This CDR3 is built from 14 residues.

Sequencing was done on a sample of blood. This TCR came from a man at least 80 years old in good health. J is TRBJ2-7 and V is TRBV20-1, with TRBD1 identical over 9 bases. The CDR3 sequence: CSAVPGTGSEAQYF. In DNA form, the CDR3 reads TGCAGTGCCGTCCCCGGGACAGGGTCCGAGGCCCAGTACTTC.